The clone carrying this T cell receptor (beta chain) appeared once. Its antigen is undetermined. Indicated treatment: some 20 received Ad26.COV2.S at low or high dose, single or two shots; about 5 received placebo; per-sample allocation not given. Samples came from day 63 after the first vaccine or placebo injection. The source of the sample is a study of Ad26.COV2.S vaccination and SARS-CoV-2 variants. In germline, CDR1 is MNHEY, CDR2 SVGEGT. Between the trimmed V and J ends, which lost 2 bases and 2 bases, there was a span of 16 bases. This CDR3 region has 18 residues. Sequencing was performed with immunoSEQ multiplex PCR; in TCRdb, only in-frame clones are kept and a portion is missing. The table has some 480,000 clones, roughly 89% seen once. Whole-study results and caveats: Substantial post-vaccination breadth of spike-specific CD8+ and CD4+ T cell responses was reported.

This clonotype originated in a person between 18 and 65 years old who received the Ad26.COV2.S COVID-19 vaccine or a placebo. This chain joins TRBV6-2 or TRBV6-3 and TRBJ2-6; D is possibly TRBD1 (6 bases). Sequences were derived from peripheral blood, sampled in a trial of Ad26.COV2.S vaccine versus placebo. The CDR3 reads CASSYLTPGVTGANVLTF. DNA for the CDR3: TGTGCCAGCAGTTACCTCACTCCAGGGGTCACTGGGGCCAACGTCCTGACTTTC.